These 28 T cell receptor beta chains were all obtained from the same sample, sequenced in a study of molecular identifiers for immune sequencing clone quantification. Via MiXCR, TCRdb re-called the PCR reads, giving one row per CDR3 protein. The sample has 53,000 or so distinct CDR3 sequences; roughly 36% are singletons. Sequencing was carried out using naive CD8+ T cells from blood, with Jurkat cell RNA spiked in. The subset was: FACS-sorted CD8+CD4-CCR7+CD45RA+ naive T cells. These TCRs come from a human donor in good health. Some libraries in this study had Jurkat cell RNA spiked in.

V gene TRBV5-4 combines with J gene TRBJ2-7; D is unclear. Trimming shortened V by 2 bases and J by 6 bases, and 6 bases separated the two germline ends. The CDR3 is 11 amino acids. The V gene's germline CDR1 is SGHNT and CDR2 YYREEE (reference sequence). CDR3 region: CASSFACEQYF. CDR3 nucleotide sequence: TGTGCCAGCAGCTTCGCGTGCGAGCAGTACTTC.

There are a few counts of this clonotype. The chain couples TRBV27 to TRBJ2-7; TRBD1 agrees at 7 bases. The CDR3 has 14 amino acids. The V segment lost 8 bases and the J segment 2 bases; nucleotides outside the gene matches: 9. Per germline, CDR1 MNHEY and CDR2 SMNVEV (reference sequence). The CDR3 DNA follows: TGTGCCAGCGCGCCCGGGACAGTAACCTACGAGCAGTACTTC. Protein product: CASAPGTVTYEQYF.

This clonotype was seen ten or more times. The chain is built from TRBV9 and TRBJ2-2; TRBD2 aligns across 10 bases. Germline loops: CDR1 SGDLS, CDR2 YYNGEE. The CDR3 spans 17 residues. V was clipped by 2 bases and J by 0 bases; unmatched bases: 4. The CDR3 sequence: CASSVPLAGANTGELFF. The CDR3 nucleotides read TGTGCCAGCAGCGTCCCGCTAGCGGGAGCGAACACCGGGGAGCTGTTTTTT. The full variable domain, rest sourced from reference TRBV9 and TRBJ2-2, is DSGVTQTPKHLITATGQRVTLRCSPRSGDLSVYWYQQSLDQGLQFLIQYYNGEERAKGNILERFSAQQFPDLHSELNLSSLELGDSALYFCASSVPLAGANTGELFFGEGSRLTVL.

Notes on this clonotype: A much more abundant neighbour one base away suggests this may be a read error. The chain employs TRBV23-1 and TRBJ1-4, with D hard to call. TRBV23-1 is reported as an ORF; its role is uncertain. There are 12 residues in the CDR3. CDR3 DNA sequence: TGCGCCAGCAGTCATTCTGGGCCCCACGGGCTTTTT. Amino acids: CASSHSGPHGLF.

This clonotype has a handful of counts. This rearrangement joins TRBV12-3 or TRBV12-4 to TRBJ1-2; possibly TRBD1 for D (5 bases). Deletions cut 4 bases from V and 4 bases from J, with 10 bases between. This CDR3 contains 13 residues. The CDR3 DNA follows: TGTGCCAGCAGTTCCGGGACGCTCTATGGCTACACCTTC. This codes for CASSSGTLYGYTF.

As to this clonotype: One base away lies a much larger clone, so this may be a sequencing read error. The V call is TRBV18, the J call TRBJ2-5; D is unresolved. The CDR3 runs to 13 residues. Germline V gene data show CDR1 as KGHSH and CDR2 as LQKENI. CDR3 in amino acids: CASSIGSEEAQYF. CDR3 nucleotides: TGTGCCAGCTCAATCGGCAGCGAAGAGGCCCAGTACTTC.

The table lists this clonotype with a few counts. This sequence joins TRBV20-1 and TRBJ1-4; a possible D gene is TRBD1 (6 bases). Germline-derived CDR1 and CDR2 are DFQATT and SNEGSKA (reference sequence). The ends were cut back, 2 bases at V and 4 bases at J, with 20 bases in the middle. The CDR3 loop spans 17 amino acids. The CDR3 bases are TGCAGTGCTAGAACTGGGGGGGGCCTGGGCTATAATGAAAAACTGTTTTTT. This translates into CSARTGGGLGYNEKLFF.

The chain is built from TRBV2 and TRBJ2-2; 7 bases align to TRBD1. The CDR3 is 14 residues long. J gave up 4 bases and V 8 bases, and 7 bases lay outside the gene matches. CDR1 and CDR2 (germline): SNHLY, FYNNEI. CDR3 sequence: CASETGLGTGELFF. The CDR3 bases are TGTGCCAGCGAGACAGGGTTAGGCACCGGGGAGCTGTTTTTT.

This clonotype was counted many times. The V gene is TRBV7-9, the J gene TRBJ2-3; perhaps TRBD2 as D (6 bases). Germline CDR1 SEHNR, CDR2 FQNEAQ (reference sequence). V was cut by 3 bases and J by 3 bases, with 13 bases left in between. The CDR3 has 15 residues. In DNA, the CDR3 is TGTGCCAGCAGCTTCGGGAGTCCGAGTACAGATACGCAGTATTTT. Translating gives CASSFGSPSTDTQYF.

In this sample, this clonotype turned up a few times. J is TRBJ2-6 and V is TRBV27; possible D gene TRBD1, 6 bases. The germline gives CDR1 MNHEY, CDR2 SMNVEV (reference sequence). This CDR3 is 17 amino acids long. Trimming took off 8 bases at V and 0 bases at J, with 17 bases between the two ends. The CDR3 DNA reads TGTGCCAGCCTGGGGGTGGACAGTTTCTCTGGGGCCAACGTCCTGACTTTC. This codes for CASLGVDSFSGANVLTF.

The CDR3 loop reads CSARPETQYF. Here the CDR3 DNA reads TGCAGTGCTAGGCCGGAGACCCAGTACTTC. The chain couples TRBV20-1 to TRBJ2-5, with D unclear. This CDR3 is 10 amino acids long. CDR1 is DFQATT and CDR2 is SNEGSKA in the germline V gene (reference sequence). Trimming pared 3 bases from V and 5 bases from J, leaving 4 bases between.

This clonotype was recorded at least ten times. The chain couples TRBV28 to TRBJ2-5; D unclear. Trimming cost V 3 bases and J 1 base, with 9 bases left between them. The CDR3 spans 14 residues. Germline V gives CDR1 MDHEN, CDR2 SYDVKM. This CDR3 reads CASSFPVGQETQYF. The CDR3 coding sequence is TGTGCCAGCAGTTTCCCTGTCGGCCAAGAGACCCAGTACTTC. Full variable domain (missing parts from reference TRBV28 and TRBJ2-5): DVKVTQSSRYLVKRTGEKVFLECVQDMDHENMFWYRQDPGLGLRLIYFSYDVKMKEKGDIPEGYSVSREKKERFSLILESASTNQTSMYLCASSFPVGQETQYFGPGTRLLVL.

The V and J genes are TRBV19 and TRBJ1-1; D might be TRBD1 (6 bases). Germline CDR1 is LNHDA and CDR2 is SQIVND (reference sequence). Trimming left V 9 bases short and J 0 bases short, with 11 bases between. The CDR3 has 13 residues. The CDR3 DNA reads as TGTGCCAGCCAGGGGACCATGAACACTGAAGCTTTCTTT. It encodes CASQGTMNTEAFF.

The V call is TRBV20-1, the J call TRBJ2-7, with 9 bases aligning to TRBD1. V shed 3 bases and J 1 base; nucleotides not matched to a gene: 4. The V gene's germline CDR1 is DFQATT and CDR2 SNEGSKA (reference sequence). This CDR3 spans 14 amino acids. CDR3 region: CSARNRGQSYEQYF. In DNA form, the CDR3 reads TGCAGTGCTAGGAACAGGGGGCAATCCTACGAGCAGTACTTC.

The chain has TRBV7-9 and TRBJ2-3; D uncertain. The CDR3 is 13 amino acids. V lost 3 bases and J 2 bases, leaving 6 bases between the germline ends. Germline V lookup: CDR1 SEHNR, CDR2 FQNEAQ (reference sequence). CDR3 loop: CASSLPYTDTQYF. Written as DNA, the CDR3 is TGTGCCAGCAGCTTGCCCTACACAGATACGCAGTATTTT. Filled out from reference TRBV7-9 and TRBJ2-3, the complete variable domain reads DTGVSQNPRHKITKRGQNVTFRCDPISEHNRLYWYRQTLGQGPEFLTYFQNEAQLEKSRLLSDRFSAERPKGSFSTLEIQRTEQGDSAMYLCASSLPYTDTQYFGPGTRLTVL.

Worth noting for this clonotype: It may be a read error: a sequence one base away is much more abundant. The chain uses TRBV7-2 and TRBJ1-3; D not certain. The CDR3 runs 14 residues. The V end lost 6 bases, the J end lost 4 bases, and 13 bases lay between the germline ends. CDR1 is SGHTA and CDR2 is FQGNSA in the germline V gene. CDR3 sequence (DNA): TGTGCCAGCAGTCAGGACGGCTCAGGAAACACCATATATTTT. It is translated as CASSQDGSGNTIYF.

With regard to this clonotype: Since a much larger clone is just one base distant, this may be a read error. CDR3 nucleotides: TGTGCCAGCAGCTTGGTGGACAACCCTGTAGCTTTCTTT. It yields the protein CASSLVDNPVAFF. The genes are TRBV5-6 and TRBJ1-1; the D gene is possibly TRBD1 (5 bases). The CDR3 loop spans 13 amino acids. Trimming removed 0 bases at V and 10 bases at J, with 13 bases between. The germline V gene has CDR1 SGHDT and CDR2 YYEEEE.

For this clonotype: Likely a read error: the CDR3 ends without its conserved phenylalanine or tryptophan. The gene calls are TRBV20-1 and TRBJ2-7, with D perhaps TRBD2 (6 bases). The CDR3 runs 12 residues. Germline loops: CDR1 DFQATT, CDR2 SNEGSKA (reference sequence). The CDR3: CSAGSGDYKQYS. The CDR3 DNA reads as TGCAGTGCTGGATCGGGAGACTACAAGCAGTACTCC.

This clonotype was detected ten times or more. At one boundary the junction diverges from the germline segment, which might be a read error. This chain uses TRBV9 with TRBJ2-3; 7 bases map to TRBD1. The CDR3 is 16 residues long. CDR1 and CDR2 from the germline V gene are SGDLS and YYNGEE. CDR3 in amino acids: CASSGDRAPDTDTQYF. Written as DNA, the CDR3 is TGTGCCAGCAGCGGAGACAGGGCCCCTGACACAGACACGCAGTATTTT.

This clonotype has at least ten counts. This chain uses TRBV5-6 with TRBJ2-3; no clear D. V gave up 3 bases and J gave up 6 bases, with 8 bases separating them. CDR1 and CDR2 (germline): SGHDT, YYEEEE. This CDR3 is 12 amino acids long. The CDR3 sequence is CASSSGQDTQYF. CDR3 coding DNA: TGTGCCAGCAGCTCCGGCCAGGATACGCAGTATTTT.

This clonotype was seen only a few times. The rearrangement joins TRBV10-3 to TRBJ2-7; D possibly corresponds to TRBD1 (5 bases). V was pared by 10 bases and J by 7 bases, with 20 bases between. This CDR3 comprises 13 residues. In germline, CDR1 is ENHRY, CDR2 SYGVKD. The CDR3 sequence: CASTGSSYEEQYF. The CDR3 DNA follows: TGTGCCAGTACAGGTTCCTCCTACGAGGAGCAGTACTTC.

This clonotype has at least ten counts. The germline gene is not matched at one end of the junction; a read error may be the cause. CDR3 coding DNA: TGTGCCAGCAGTTTCCCCCTGGCTAGCGCATACTCTCCCATCTTC. This gives the protein CASSFPLASAYSPIF. The rearrangement uses TRBV28 and TRBJ2-7; D perhaps matches TRBD2 (6 bases). CDR3 length: 15 amino acids. Germline lookup yields CDR1 MDHEN and CDR2 SYDVKM.

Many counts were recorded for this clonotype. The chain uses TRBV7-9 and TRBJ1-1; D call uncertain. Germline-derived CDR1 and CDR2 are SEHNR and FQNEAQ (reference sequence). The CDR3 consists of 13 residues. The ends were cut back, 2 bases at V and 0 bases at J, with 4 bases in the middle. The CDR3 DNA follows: TGTGCCAGCAGCTTATCTTTGAACACTGAAGCTTTCTTT. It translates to CASSLSLNTEAFF.

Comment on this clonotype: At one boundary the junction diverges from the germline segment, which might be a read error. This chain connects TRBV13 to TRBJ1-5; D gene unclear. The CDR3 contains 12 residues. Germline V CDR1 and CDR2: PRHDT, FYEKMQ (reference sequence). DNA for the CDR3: TGTGCCAGCGGCTTCCCCGGTCAGCCCCAGCATTTT. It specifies CASGFPGQPQHF.

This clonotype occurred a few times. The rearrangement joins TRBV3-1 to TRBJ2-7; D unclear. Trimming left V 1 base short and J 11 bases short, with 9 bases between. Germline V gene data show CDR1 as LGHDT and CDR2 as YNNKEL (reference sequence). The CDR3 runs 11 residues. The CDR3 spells CASSQGLLEYF. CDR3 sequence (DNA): TGTGCCAGCAGCCAAGGGCTCCTAGAGTACTTC.

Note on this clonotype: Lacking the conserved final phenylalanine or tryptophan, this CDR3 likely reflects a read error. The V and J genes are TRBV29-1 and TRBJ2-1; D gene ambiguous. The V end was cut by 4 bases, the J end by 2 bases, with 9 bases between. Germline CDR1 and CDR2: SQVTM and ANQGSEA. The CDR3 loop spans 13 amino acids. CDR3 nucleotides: TGCAGCGTTGGTCCAGTACCCTACAATGAGCAGTTCTAC. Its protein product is CSVGPVPYNEQFY.

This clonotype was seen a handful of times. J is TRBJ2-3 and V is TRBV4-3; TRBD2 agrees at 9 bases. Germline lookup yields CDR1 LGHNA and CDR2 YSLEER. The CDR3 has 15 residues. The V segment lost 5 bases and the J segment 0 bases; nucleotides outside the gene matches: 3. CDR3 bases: TGCGCCAGCAGCGAGCGGGAGGCTAGCACAGATACGCAGTATTTT. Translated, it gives CASSEREASTDTQYF.

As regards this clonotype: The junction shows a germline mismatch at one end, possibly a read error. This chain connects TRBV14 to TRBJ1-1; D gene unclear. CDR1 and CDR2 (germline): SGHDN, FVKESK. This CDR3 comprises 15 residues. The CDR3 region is CASSLTGPPGSEAYF. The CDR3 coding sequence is TGTGCCAGCAGCCTTACCGGTCCACCGGGCTCTGAAGCTTACTTT.